These T cell receptor beta chains were read from a single sample in a study of T cell changes during pregnancy in multiple sclerosis. Only in-frame clones appear in the TCRdb table, and some are missing; sequencing was by immunoSEQ multiplex PCR. Here the sample spans 38,000 or so clones, around 93% being singletons. Sequencing used CD4+ T cells from peripheral blood mononuclear cells, obtained in the second trimester of pregnancy. These receptors all stem from a female donor with multiple sclerosis, enrolled in a pregnancy study. Both conserved end residues are part of each CDR3. A D gene is named only where the DNA matches it firmly. For some rows the clone size is stated as once, few or many, or as a class when expanded; others skip it.

v_gene,abundance,j_gene,d_gene,CDR3nt,CDR3aa
TRBV9,.,TRBJ2-2,.,TGTGCCAGCAGCGTAGGTCGGGACGGGGAGCTGTTTTTT,CASSVGRDGELFF
TRBV29-1,.,TRBJ2-5,.,TGCAGCGTTCACAGATCCGGGAGAGAGACCCAGTACTTC,CSVHRSGRETQYF
TRBV5-1,.,TRBJ2-3,TRBD1,TGCGCCAGCAGCCCGGGACAGGTTTTCACAGATACGCAGTATTTT,CASSPGQVFTDTQYF
TRBV9,.,TRBJ2-7,TRBD2,TGTGCCAGCAGCGCAGGGACTAGCGGTTTCTACGAGCAGTACTTC,CASSAGTSGFYEQYF
TRBV10-3,few,TRBJ2-7,TRBD2,TGTGCCATCAGTGAGTCGACCTTGGGGGGGAGACTCGAGCAGTACTTC,CAISESTLGGRLEQYF
TRBV28,.,TRBJ2-7,TRBD2,TGTGCCAGCAGACTAGCGGCCTACGAGCAGTACTTC,CASRLAAYEQYF
TRBV28,.,TRBJ1-5,TRBD1,TGTGCCAGCGGGACAGAATTTTTGTTGGGTAGCAATCAGCCCCAGCATTTT,CASGTEFLLGSNQPQHF
TRBV2,.,TRBJ1-1,.,TGTGCCAGCAGTGGCCATTCGGGGAGCACTGAAGCTTTCTTT,CASSGHSGSTEAFF
TRBV2,.,TRBJ1-2,.,TGTGCCAGCAGGGCGGGACCTAACTATGGCTACACCTTC,CASRAGPNYGYTF
TRBV9,.,TRBJ2-7,.,TGTGCCAGCAGCGTAGGGCCGATGGTAGGACACTACGAGCAGTACTTC,CASSVGPMVGHYEQYF
TRBV7-3,.,TRBJ2-1,.,TGTGCCAGCAGCTTAGGTGCGGGGGCCAACAATGAGCAGTTCTTC,CASSLGAGANNEQFF
TRBV19,.,TRBJ1-3,.,TGTGCCAGTAGTATTTACCAGTTAACACCTGGAAACACCATATATTTT,CASSIYQLTPGNTIYF
TRBV11-2,.,TRBJ2-3,TRBD1,TGTGCCAGCAGCTTAGAGGGGGGACAGGGCACAGATACGCAGTATTTT,CASSLEGGQGTDTQYF
TRBV4-2,.,TRBJ2-3,.,TGTGCCAGCAGCCAAGACTATACGCAGTATTTT,CASSQDYTQYF
TRBV7-9,.,TRBJ1-6,.,TGTGCCAGCAGCTCCGCCGGAGGATCCTATAATTCACCCCTCCACTTT,CASSSAGGSYNSPLHF
TRBV23-1,.,TRBJ1-2,TRBD1,TGCGCCAGCAGTCAATCGGACAGGCCTAACTATGGCTACACCTTC,CASSQSDRPNYGYTF
TRBV27,.,TRBJ1-2,TRBD1,TGTGCCAGCAGTGCCCGGACAGGGTTTGGCTACACCTTC,CASSARTGFGYTF
TRBV6-5,.,TRBJ2-3,TRBD2,TGTGCCAGCAGTTTGACTAGCCCCACAGATACGCAGTATTTT,CASSLTSPTDTQYF
TRBV10-1,.,TRBJ2-1,TRBD1,TGCGCCAGCAGTGAGCGCAGGCTTCGACAGGGGGAGGACTCCTACAATGAGCAGTTCTTC,CASSERRLRQGEDSYNEQFF
TRBV11-2,.,TRBJ2-2,TRBD1,TGTGCCAGCAGCTGGGACAGGGTAAACACCGGGGAGCTGTTTTTT,CASSWDRVNTGELFF
TRBV20-1,.,TRBJ2-1,.,TGCAGTGTCCCAATCCGGGGGCAGTTCTTC,CSVPIRGQFF
TRBV6-1,.,TRBJ1-2,.,TGTGCCAGCAGTGAAGGGGGAGGGAGGCCCTATGGCTACACCTTC,CASSEGGGRPYGYTF
TRBV11-2,.,TRBJ1-5,.,TGTGCCAGCAGCTTAAGTCCAGATGATCAGCCCCAGCATTTT,CASSLSPDDQPQHF
TRBV7-7,.,TRBJ2-7,.,TGTGCCAGCAGCTTGGAACAGGGCGCCTACGAGCAGTACTTC,CASSLEQGAYEQYF
TRBV2,.,TRBJ1-3,.,TGTGCCAGACAGTCGACAAAAAACACCATATATTTT,CARQSTKNTIYF
TRBV11-1,.,TRBJ2-1,TRBD2,TGTGCCAGCAGCTTCTGGACTAGCGGGAAAAACAATGAGCAGTTCTTC,CASSFWTSGKNNEQFF
TRBV5-4,.,TRBJ2-2,TRBD2,TGTGCCAGCAGCTTGAAACTAGCGGGCACCGGGGAGCTGTTTTTT,CASSLKLAGTGELFF
TRBV7-9,.,TRBJ2-7,TRBD1,TGTGCCAGCAGCTTAGCCCGGGACAGGGGCTACGAGCAGTACTTC,CASSLARDRGYEQYF
TRBV5-4,.,TRBJ2-2,.,TGTGCCAGCAGCTTGGGGGGCGATACCGAGGAGCTGTTTTTT,CASSLGGDTEELFF
TRBV2,.,TRBJ1-2,.,TGTGCCAGCAGTCCAAGGGGCGACTATGGCTACACCTTC,CASSPRGDYGYTF
TRBV21-1,.,TRBJ2-7,.,TGTGCCAGCAGCAAAGTAAGTCTAGAACAAGGAATCACCTACGAGCAGTACTTC,CASSKVSLEQGITYEQYF